What follows are 14 T cell receptor beta chains derived from one specimen sequenced in a study of technical replicates of blood from a handful of donors. Sequencing used immunoSEQ multiplex PCR; TCRdb keeps in-frame clones, though not all of them. The table lists more than 90,000 clones, roughly 95% of them singletons, with roughly 0.21% in the top ten. What was sequenced was T cells isolated from PBMCs. The origin of the receptors is a human donor in good health.

This sequence joins TRBV6-5 and TRBJ2-7; D not certain. The germline CDR1 and CDR2 sequences are MNHEY and SVGAGI. Trimming left V 4 bases short and J 4 bases short, with 17 bases between. The CDR3 is made up of 15 amino acids. CDR3 residues: CASSFSPTPTYEQYF. DNA for the CDR3: TGTGCCAGCAGTTTTAGCCCTACCCCAACTTACGAGCAGTACTTC.

The rearrangement links TRBV10-3 to TRBJ2-2, with 8 bases that match TRBD2. CDR1 and CDR2 from the germline V gene are ENHRY and SYGVKD. The J segment lost 3 bases and the V segment lost 6 bases, leaving 9 bases of the junction unmatched. The CDR3 loop spans 16 amino acids. CDR3 loop: CAISTAGGVDTGELFF. CDR3 in DNA: TGTGCCATCAGCACGGCGGGAGGAGTGGACACCGGGGAGCTGTTTTTT.

V is TRBV5-1 and J is TRBJ1-2, with D perhaps TRBD1 (5 bases). Germline CDR1 SGHRS, CDR2 YFSETQ. The CDR3 extends over 16 amino acids. V lost 2 bases, J lost 0 bases, and 14 bases lay in between. The CDR3 region has the DNA TGCGCCAGCAGCTTTTACTCGGGGGTCTCTAACTATGGCTACACCTTC. It translates to CASSFYSGVSNYGYTF.

The J gene is TRBJ2-7, the V gene TRBV2; TRBD2 might be the D (5 bases). V lost 7 bases to trimming and J lost 2 bases, with 15 bases between them. CDR3 length: 14 residues. Looked up from germline, CDR1 is SNHLY and CDR2 is FYNNEI. In DNA form, the CDR3 reads TGTGCCAGCAAGGTCGGGGAACTAACCTACGAGCAGTACTTC. It codes for CASKVGELTYEQYF.

The chain links TRBV27 to TRBJ2-3, with D possibly matching TRBD2 (5 bases). Trimming took 5 bases from V and 4 from J, leaving 16 bases between them. This CDR3 spans 15 amino acids. In germline, CDR1 is MNHEY, CDR2 SMNVEV (reference sequence). CDR3 in DNA: TGTGCCAGCAGTCCGGTCGGAAGCGGATCAGATACGCAGTATTTT. This gives the protein CASSPVGSGSDTQYF.

In its sample, this clone was seen once. The chain joins TRBV28 to TRBJ2-4; 14 nucleotides match TRBD2. Trimming removed 2 bases from V and 3 bases from J; junction bases left unmatched: 6. Germline-derived CDR1 and CDR2 are MDHEN and SYDVKM. This CDR3 contains 18 residues. The CDR3 DNA sequence: TGTGCCAGCAGTTTAGGACTAGCGGGAGGCATCGACAAAAACATTCAGTACTTC. Translated: CASSLGLAGGIDKNIQYF.

This rearrangement joins TRBV11-2 to TRBJ2-5, with a tentative D call TRBD1 (5 bases). Germline-derived CDR1 and CDR2 are SGHAT and FQNNGV. Deletions cut 4 bases from V and 5 bases from J, with 14 bases between. The CDR3 loop spans 14 amino acids. DNA of the CDR3: TGTGCCAGCAGCTACCCTCCAGGGTGGGAGACCCAGTACTTC. It translates to CASSYPPGWETQYF.

The J gene is TRBJ2-3, the V gene TRBV5-4; weak D call: TRBD1 (5 bases). V lost 1 base and J 1 base, leaving 7 bases between the germline ends. The CDR3 totals 14 residues. Germline V gives CDR1 SGHNT, CDR2 YYREEE (reference sequence). The CDR3 bases are TGTGCCAGCAGCTTGTGGGGCGGCACAGATACGCAGTATTTT. Translating it yields CASSLWGGTDTQYF.

The chain joins TRBV28 to TRBJ2-1, with 8 bases lining up with TRBD2. With V trimmed by 4 bases and J by 4 bases, 9 bases remained unmatched. The CDR3 is made up of 16 amino acids. Per the germline V gene, CDR1 is MDHEN and CDR2 is SYDVKM. CDR3 in amino acids: CASSSPERENYNEQFF. Written as DNA, the CDR3 is TGTGCCAGCAGTTCGCCTGAGCGGGAGAATTACAATGAGCAGTTCTTC.

The count of this clone is one. The chain uses TRBV6-1 and TRBJ1-2; D is possibly TRBD1 (6 bases). Trimming cost V 7 bases and J 4 bases, with 13 bases left between them. Germline-derived CDR1 and CDR2 are MNHNS and SASEGT. The CDR3 spans 13 residues. CDR3 sequence reads: CASTPTGIYGYTF. Here the CDR3 DNA reads TGTGCCAGCACCCCTACAGGGATCTATGGCTACACCTTC.

This clone was observed once. The rearrangement uses TRBV2 and TRBJ2-3, with 9 bases lining up with TRBD2. This CDR3 region has 18 residues. After removal of 0 bases from V and 2 bases from J, the junction contained 9 bases not matched to a gene. Germline CDR1 SNHLY, CDR2 FYNNEI. CDR3 sequence reads: CASSEARYGGGATDTQYF. CDR3 in DNA: TGTGCCAGCAGTGAAGCGCGATATGGCGGGGGGGCCACAGATACGCAGTATTTT. Looking up the rest from reference TRBV2 and TRBJ2-3 gives the full variable domain: EPEVTQTPSHQVTQMGQEVILRCVPISNHLYFYWYRQILGQKVEFLVSFYNNEISEKSEIFDDQFSVERPDGSNFTLKIRSTKLEDSAMYFCASSEARYGGGATDTQYFGPGTRLTVL.

The J gene is TRBJ2-7, the V gene TRBV11-1; 7 bases map to TRBD1. Germline values: CDR1 SGHAT, CDR2 FQDESV (reference sequence). This CDR3 has 16 amino acids. The V and J ends lost 5 bases and 0 bases, in that order; junction bases with no gene match: 10. CDR3 residues: CASSPPTGLSSYEQYF. The CDR3 DNA follows: TGTGCCAGCAGCCCGCCGACAGGGCTCAGCTCCTACGAGCAGTACTTC.

The rearrangement links TRBV5-6 to TRBJ2-1; 7 positions agree with TRBD1. The CDR3 consists of 15 residues. Per germline, CDR1 SGHDT and CDR2 YYEEEE. The V segment lost 2 bases and the J segment 2 bases; nucleotides outside the gene matches: 4. The CDR3 loop reads CASSLSQGAYNEQFF. CDR3 nucleotide sequence: TGTGCCAGCAGCTTATCGCAGGGGGCCTACAATGAGCAGTTCTTC.

The V and J genes are TRBV9 and TRBJ2-1; no reliable D call. Germline values: CDR1 SGDLS, CDR2 YYNGEE. V lost 0 bases and J 5 bases, leaving 12 bases between the germline ends. This CDR3 has 15 amino acids. CDR3 loop: CASSVDGSSHNEQFF. CDR3 nucleotides: TGTGCCAGCAGCGTAGACGGTAGTTCCCACAATGAGCAGTTCTTC. The variable domain in full, completed from reference TRBV9 and TRBJ2-1, reads DSGVTQTPKHLITATGQRVTLRCSPRSGDLSVYWYQQSLDQGLQFLIQYYNGEERAKGNILERFSAQQFPDLHSELNLSSLELGDSALYFCASSVDGSSHNEQFFGPGTRLTVL.